One and the same sample provided the 20 T cell receptor beta chains below, sequenced in a study of technical replicates of blood from a few donors. Only in-frame clones appear in the TCRdb table, and some are missing; sequencing was by immunoSEQ multiplex PCR. The repertoire includes 95,000 to 100,000 clones, just over 95% of them detected once, and approximately 0.2% sits in the top ten. Sample: T cells isolated from PBMCs. These receptors were collected from a human donor in good health.

The V gene is TRBV5-1, the J gene TRBJ2-5; 8 nucleotides agree with TRBD2. Trimming cost V 2 bases and J 3 bases; bases outside gene matches: 3. The V gene's germline CDR1 is SGHRS and CDR2 YFSETQ. CDR3 size: 14 residues. The CDR3 reads CASSFGGGEETQYF. In nucleotides, the CDR3 is TGCGCCAGCAGCTTCGGGGGGGGCGAAGAGACCCAGTACTTC. The complete variable domain, with remaining parts taken from reference TRBV5-1 and TRBJ2-5, reads KAGVTQTPRYLIKTRGQQVTLSCSPISGHRSVSWYQQTPGQGLQFLFEYFSETQRNKGNFPGRFSGRQFSNSRSEMNVSTLELGDSALYLCASSFGGGEETQYFGPGTRLLVL.

V usage is TRBV7-9 and J usage is TRBJ2-3; a possible D gene is TRBD2 (6 bases). V gave up 1 base and J gave up 2 bases, with 16 bases separating them. Germline V gives CDR1 SEHNR, CDR2 FQNEAQ (reference sequence). The CDR3 extends over 17 amino acids. CDR3 sequence (DNA): TGTGCCAGCAGCTTAGGTGGTCTAGCGATTATCACAGATACGCAGTATTTT. This gives the protein CASSLGGLAIITDTQYF.

The chain joins TRBV7-2 to TRBJ1-4; 7 nucleotides align to TRBD1. V gave up 4 bases and J gave up 8 bases; unmatched junction bases: 13. This CDR3 comprises 16 residues. The germline V gene encodes CDR1 SGHTA and CDR2 FQGNSA. CDR3 amino acids: CASSSLGGTVDEKLFF. CDR3 DNA sequence: TGTGCCAGCAGCTCACTAGGGGGGACAGTCGACGAAAAACTGTTTTTT.

The chain has TRBV4-1 and TRBJ2-7; possibly TRBD1 for D (6 bases). The V end lost 0 bases, the J end lost 1 base, and 10 bases lay between the germline ends. Germline V lookup: CDR1 MGHRA, CDR2 YSYEKL. This CDR3 has 15 residues. CDR3 bases: TGCGCCAGCAGCCAAGAAAACAGGGCATCCTACGAGCAGTACTTC. Translated: CASSQENRASYEQYF.

The rearrangement links TRBV2 to TRBJ1-6, with 10 bases identical to TRBD1. Germline V gives CDR1 SNHLY, CDR2 FYNNEI. V shed 5 bases and J 10 bases; nucleotides not matched to a gene: 5. CDR3 length equals 14 residues. CDR3 region: CASSSRDRGSPLHF. The DNA for the CDR3 is TGTGCCAGCAGTTCCCGGGACAGGGGCTCACCCCTCCACTTT. The full variable domain, its missing parts supplied by reference TRBV2 and TRBJ1-6, is EPEVTQTPSHQVTQMGQEVILRCVPISNHLYFYWYRQILGQKVEFLVSFYNNEISEKSEIFDDQFSVERPDGSNFTLKIRSTKLEDSAMYFCASSSRDRGSPLHFGNGTRLTVT.

This sequence joins TRBV2 and TRBJ1-2; no clear D gene. Germline V CDR1 and CDR2: SNHLY, FYNNEI. Trimming removed 4 bases from V and 0 bases from J, with 18 bases in between. The CDR3 runs 17 residues. The CDR3 region is CASSVEDIFSANYGYTF. The CDR3 nucleotides read TGTGCCAGCAGTGTGGAGGATATCTTCTCAGCTAACTATGGCTACACCTTC.

The chain joins TRBV11-2 to TRBJ1-3, with 7 bases that match TRBD1. V gave up 8 bases and J gave up 8 bases; unmatched junction bases: 12. CDR1 is SGHAT and CDR2 is FQNNGV in the germline V gene. This CDR3 contains 14 residues. The CDR3: CASLRGGSRDTIYF. DNA of the CDR3: TGTGCCAGCCTCCGAGGGGGCAGCAGAGACACCATATATTTT.

The chain couples TRBV5-1 to TRBJ2-1; 7 positions agree with TRBD2. After removal of 1 base from V and 5 bases from J, the junction contained 15 bases not matched to a gene. The CDR3 is 18 amino acids. Per the germline V gene, CDR1 is SGHRS and CDR2 is YFSETQ. CDR3 sequence: CASSLFGGGREVDNEQFF. The DNA of the CDR3 is TGCGCCAGCAGCTTGTTCGGGGGAGGACGGGAGGTAGACAATGAGCAGTTCTTC. The full variable domain, rest sourced from reference TRBV5-1 and TRBJ2-1, is KAGVTQTPRYLIKTRGQQVTLSCSPISGHRSVSWYQQTPGQGLQFLFEYFSETQRNKGNFPGRFSGRQFSNSRSEMNVSTLELGDSALYLCASSLFGGGREVDNEQFFGPGTRLTVL.

This clone was detected once. The chain carries TRBV5-4 and TRBJ1-2; no clear D. The V end was cut by 2 bases, the J end by 2 bases, with 7 bases between. CDR3 length: 13 amino acids. The germline CDR1 and CDR2 sequences are SGHNT and YYREEE (reference sequence). CDR3 sequence (DNA): TGTGCCAGCAGCTTCGACAAGAACTATGGCTACACCTTC. This codes for CASSFDKNYGYTF.

The chain links TRBV19 to TRBJ1-3, with 7 bases lining up with TRBD1. The CDR3 spans 13 residues. J was trimmed by 2 bases and V by 10 bases; bases with no gene match: 5. Germline assignment: CDR1 LNHDA and CDR2 SQIVND (reference sequence). In DNA form, the CDR3 reads TGTGCCACTTCGACAGGGCCTGGAAACACCATATATTTT. Translating it yields CATSTGPGNTIYF.

The chain links TRBV4-1 to TRBJ1-6; D gene unclear. This CDR3 is 14 amino acids long. With 0 bases removed from V and 9 bases from J, the gap between germline ends came to 9 bases. The germline gives CDR1 MGHRA, CDR2 YSYEKL. CDR3 loop: CASSQELGSSPLHF. The CDR3 DNA reads TGCGCCAGCAGCCAAGAATTAGGGAGTTCACCCCTCCACTTT.

The chain carries TRBV7-3 and TRBJ2-2; weak D call: TRBD1 (5 bases). V gave up 1 base and J gave up 4 bases, with 16 bases separating them. The CDR3 has 17 amino acids. From germline, CDR1 is SGHTA and CDR2 FQGTGA. CDR3 DNA sequence: TGTGCCAGCAGCTTAAATCCAGGGCCTCTGATCACCGGGGAGCTGTTTTTT. Translation: CASSLNPGPLITGELFF.

This rearrangement joins TRBV2 to TRBJ2-1; 12 nucleotides line up with TRBD2. The CDR3 loop spans 13 amino acids. Trimming at V came to 7 bases and at J to 8 bases, leaving 3 bases not matched to a gene. Germline loops: CDR1 SNHLY, CDR2 FYNNEI. CDR3 sequence (DNA): TGTGCCAGCACCGGACTAGCGGGGTATGAGCAGTTCTTC. Protein sequence: CASTGLAGYEQFF.

The CDR3 region has the DNA TGTGCCAGCAGCCCCGGAGTTAGCAATCAGCCCCAGCATTTT. Its protein product is CASSPGVSNQPQHF. The chain is built from TRBV9 and TRBJ1-5; D not certain. CDR1 is SGDLS and CDR2 is YYNGEE in the germline V gene. CDR3 length equals 14 residues. The germline V and J ends were trimmed by 4 bases and 0 bases, with 8 bases remaining between them.

This sequence joins TRBV6-1 and TRBJ2-3; TRBD2 matches 14 bases. Germline CDR1 is MNHNS and CDR2 is SASEGT. The CDR3 runs 13 residues. V lost 11 bases to trimming and J lost 11 bases; unmatched junction nucleotides: 9. This chain's CDR3 is CAGSGLAGVGQYF. CDR3 nucleotide sequence: TGTGCCGGATCGGGACTAGCGGGAGTGGGGCAGTATTTT.

This rearrangement joins TRBV6-5 to TRBJ2-7, with TRBD1 matching 7 bases. CDR1 MNHEY and CDR2 SVGAGI come from the germline V gene. J was trimmed by 2 bases and V by 6 bases; bases with no gene match: 10. The CDR3 consists of 15 residues. CDR3 residues: CASRPGGQAAYEQYF. The CDR3 DNA reads TGTGCCAGCAGACCCGGTGGACAGGCGGCCTACGAGCAGTACTTC.

The chain employs TRBV28 and TRBJ1-6; 7 bases are a match to TRBD1. Trimming removed 7 bases from V and 0 bases from J; junction bases left unmatched: 3. Germline assignment: CDR1 MDHEN and CDR2 SYDVKM. This CDR3 region has 15 residues. CDR3 sequence (DNA): TGTGCCAGCAAGACAGGGAGCTCCTATAATTCACCCCTCCACTTT. This encodes CASKTGSSYNSPLHF.

The J gene is TRBJ2-3, the V gene TRBV5-8, with 8 bases aligning to TRBD1. The V gene's germline CDR1 is SGHTS and CDR2 YDEGEE. V lost 0 bases and J lost 4; bases outside the gene matches: 1. The CDR3 has 14 amino acids. This CDR3 reads CASSLEQGADTQYF. DNA for the CDR3: TGTGCCAGCAGCTTGGAACAGGGGGCAGATACGCAGTATTTT.

The chain is built from TRBV7-9 and TRBJ2-3, with TRBD2 identical over 8 bases. This CDR3 contains 13 residues. Germline CDR1 SEHNR, CDR2 FQNEAQ (reference sequence). After removal of 1 base from V and 10 bases from J, the junction contained 4 bases not matched to a gene. The CDR3 bases are TGTGCCAGCAGCTTAGGGACTAGCTTATCGCAGTATTTT. It codes for CASSLGTSLSQYF.

The V call is TRBV5-6, the J call TRBJ2-1, with 8 nucleotides matching TRBD2. Germline values: CDR1 SGHDT, CDR2 YYEEEE. This CDR3 is 14 amino acids long. V gave up 4 bases and J gave up 3 bases; unmatched junction bases: 3. Here the CDR3 reads CASSTRGGYNEQFF. In DNA form, the CDR3 reads TGTGCCAGCAGCACACGGGGGGGCTACAATGAGCAGTTCTTC.